Listed below are T cell receptor beta chains from one sample, sequenced in a study of cytomegalovirus exposure and HLA in healthy donors. Sequencing was performed with immunoSEQ multiplex PCR; in TCRdb, only in-frame clones are kept and a portion is missing. The repertoire includes 150,000 to 200,000 clones, 78% of them detected once, and approximately 6% sits in the top ten. Sequenced sample: PBMCs. These receptors all stem from a woman aged 30 to 39 in good health and CMV-seropositive. Each CDR3 is given with its conserved first and last residue. Some rows have no size entry. The others give once, few or many, or a class for an expanded clone.

J: TRBJ2-5; size: .; V: TRBV2; CDR3: CASLTGVETQYF
J: TRBJ1-5; size: .; V: TRBV2; CDR3: CASSESGIQPQHF
J: TRBJ1-3; size: .; V: TRBV4-1; CDR3: CASSLDRGNTIYF
J: TRBJ1-1; size: .; V: TRBV5-1; CDR3: CASSYGQGGAEAFF
J: TRBJ2-2; size: .; V: TRBV2; CDR3: CASSATGLGTGELFF
J: TRBJ1-2; size: .; V: TRBV5-4; CDR3: CASSRLGQGGFLSF
J: TRBJ2-7; size: .; V: TRBV2; CDR3: CASSDLSYEQYF
J: TRBJ1-5; size: .; V: TRBV7-9; CDR3: CASSRGQGGQPQHF
J: TRBJ1-1; size: few; V: TRBV7-3; CDR3: CASSPTPWGGKAFF
J: TRBJ2-4; size: .; V: TRBV9; CDR3: CASSTEPRSHIQYF
J: TRBJ2-7; size: few; V: TRBV7-2; CDR3: CASSGTGNYEQYF
J: TRBJ1-3; size: few; V: TRBV7-2; CDR3: CASSLDPSSGNTIYF
J: TRBJ1-3; size: .; V: TRBV19; CDR3: CASSQRLLSSGNTIYF
J: TRBJ1-1; size: .; V: TRBV27; CDR3: CAGSFTPDKNTEAFF
J: TRBJ1-1; size: .; V: TRBV9; CDR3: CASGGQGALLTEAFF
J: TRBJ1-1; size: .; V: TRBV10-3; CDR3: CAISGRGGTEAFF
J: TRBJ2-7; size: .; V: TRBV25-1; CDR3: CASSAGTGFSGEQYF
J: TRBJ1-1; size: .; V: TRBV19; CDR3: CASSQGWRAFF
J: TRBJ2-5; size: .; V: TRBV10-3; CDR3: CAIRDAGGGETQYF
J: TRBJ2-7; size: .; V: TRBV13; CDR3: CASSKTGGQYF
J: TRBJ1-2; size: .; V: TRBV10-3; CDR3: CATRQGGTTDYGYTF
J: TRBJ2-7; size: once; V: TRBV7-9; CDR3: CASSPAVVLGAEQYF
J: TRBJ1-1; size: .; V: TRBV19; CDR3: CASFSSRTGGMNTEAFF
J: TRBJ2-7; size: .; V: TRBV5-1; CDR3: CASKTSGRNSYEQYF
J: TRBJ2-6; size: .; V: TRBV11-2; CDR3: CASSLVQVSGANVLTF
J: TRBJ2-2; size: .; V: TRBV7-9; CDR3: CASSRPGGSTGELFF
J: TRBJ2-7; size: few; V: TRBV11-2; CDR3: CASSWDRGGSYEQYF
J: TRBJ2-1; size: once; V: TRBV5-1; CDR3: CASSLVLAGGPIYNEQFF
J: TRBJ1-2; size: .; V: TRBV29-1; CDR3: CSVPRGSDGYTF
J: TRBJ1-1; size: few; V: TRBV10-1; CDR3: CASSEAPGGGGNTEAFF
J: TRBJ1-1; size: .; V: TRBV19; CDR3: CASRGGFSGTEAFF
J: TRBJ1-3; size: few; V: TRBV15; CDR3: CATSSLGAQGRAGNTIYF
J: TRBJ1-2; size: .; V: TRBV6-1; CDR3: CASSEGVGQGNSYGYTF
J: TRBJ1-1; size: .; V: TRBV28; CDR3: CASSLRTGWDTEAFF
J: TRBJ2-7; size: .; V: TRBV7-8; CDR3: CASSVGGPTYEQYF